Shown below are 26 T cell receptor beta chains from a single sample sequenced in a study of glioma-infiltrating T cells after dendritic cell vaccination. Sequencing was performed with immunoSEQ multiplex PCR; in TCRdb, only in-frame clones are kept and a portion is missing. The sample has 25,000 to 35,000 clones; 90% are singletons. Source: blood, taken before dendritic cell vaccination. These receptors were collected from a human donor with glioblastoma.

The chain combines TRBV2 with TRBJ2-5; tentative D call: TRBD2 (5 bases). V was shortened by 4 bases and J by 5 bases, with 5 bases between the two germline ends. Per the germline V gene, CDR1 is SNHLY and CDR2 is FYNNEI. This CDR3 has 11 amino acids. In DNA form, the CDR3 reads TGTGCCAGCAGTGGGGAGGAGACCCAGTACTTC. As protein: CASSGEETQYF.

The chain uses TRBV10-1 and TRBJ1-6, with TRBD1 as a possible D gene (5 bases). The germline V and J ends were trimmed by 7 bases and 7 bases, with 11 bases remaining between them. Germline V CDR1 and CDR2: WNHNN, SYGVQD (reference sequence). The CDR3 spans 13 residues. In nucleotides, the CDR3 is TGCGCCAGCAACGCAGGGAGGAATTCACCCCTCCACTTT. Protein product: CASNAGRNSPLHF.

The CDR3 nucleotides are TGTGCCAGAGAGGGTGCAACTAATGAAAAACTGTTTTTT. Translation gives CAREGATNEKLFF. The J gene is TRBJ1-4, the V gene TRBV2; D ambiguous. Trimming left V 9 bases short and J 0 bases short, with 8 bases between. Per germline, CDR1 SNHLY and CDR2 FYNNEI. CDR3 length: 13 residues.

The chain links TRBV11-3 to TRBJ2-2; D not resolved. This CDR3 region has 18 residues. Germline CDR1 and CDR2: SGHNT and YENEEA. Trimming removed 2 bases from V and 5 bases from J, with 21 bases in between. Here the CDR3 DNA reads TGTGCCAGCAGCTTATATGCTACAGTTGCCGAACGGACCGGGGAGCTGTTTTTT. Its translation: CASSLYATVAERTGELFF.

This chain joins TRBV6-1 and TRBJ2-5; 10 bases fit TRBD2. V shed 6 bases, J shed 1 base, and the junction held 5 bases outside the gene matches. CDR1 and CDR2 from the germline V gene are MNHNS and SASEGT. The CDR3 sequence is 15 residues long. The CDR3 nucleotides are TGTGCCAGCAGGACATTAGCGGGGGGCCAAGAGACCCAGTACTTC. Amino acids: CASRTLAGGQETQYF.

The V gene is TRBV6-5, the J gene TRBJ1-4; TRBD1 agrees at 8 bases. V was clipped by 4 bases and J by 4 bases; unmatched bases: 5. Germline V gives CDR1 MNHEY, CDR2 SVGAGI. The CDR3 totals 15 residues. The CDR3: CASSLYRGDNEKLFF. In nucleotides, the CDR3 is TGTGCCAGCAGTTTGTACAGGGGGGATAATGAAAAACTGTTTTTT.

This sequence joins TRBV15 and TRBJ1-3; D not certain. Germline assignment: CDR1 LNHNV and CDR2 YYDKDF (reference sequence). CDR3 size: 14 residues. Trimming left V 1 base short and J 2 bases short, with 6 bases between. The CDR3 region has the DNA TGTGCCACCAGCAGAGGAGGTACTGGAAACACCATATATTTT. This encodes CATSRGGTGNTIYF.

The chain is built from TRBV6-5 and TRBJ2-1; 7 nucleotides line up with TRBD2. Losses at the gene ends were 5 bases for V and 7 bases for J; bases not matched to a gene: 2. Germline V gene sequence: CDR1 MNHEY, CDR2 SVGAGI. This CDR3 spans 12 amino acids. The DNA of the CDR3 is TGTGCCAGCAGTCGGGGGGAGAATGAGCAGTTCTTC. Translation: CASSRGENEQFF.

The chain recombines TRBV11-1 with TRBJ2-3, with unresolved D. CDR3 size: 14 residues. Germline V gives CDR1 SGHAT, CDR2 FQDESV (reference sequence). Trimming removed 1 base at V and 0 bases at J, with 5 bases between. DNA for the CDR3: TGTGCCAGCAGCTTAGGGCAGAGCACAGATACGCAGTATTTT. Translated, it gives CASSLGQSTDTQYF.

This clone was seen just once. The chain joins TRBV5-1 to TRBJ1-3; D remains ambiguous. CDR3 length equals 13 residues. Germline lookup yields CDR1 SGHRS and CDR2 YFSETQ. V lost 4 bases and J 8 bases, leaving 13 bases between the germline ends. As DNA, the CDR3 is TGCGCCAGCAGCACGCGTACGTCTGACACCATATATTTT. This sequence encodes CASSTRTSDTIYF.

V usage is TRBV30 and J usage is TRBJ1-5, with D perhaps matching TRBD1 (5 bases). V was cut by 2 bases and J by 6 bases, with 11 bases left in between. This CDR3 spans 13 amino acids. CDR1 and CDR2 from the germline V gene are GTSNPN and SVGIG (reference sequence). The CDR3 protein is CAWSPGLGQPQHF. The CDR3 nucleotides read TGTGCCTGGAGTCCAGGGCTGGGTCAGCCCCAGCATTTT.

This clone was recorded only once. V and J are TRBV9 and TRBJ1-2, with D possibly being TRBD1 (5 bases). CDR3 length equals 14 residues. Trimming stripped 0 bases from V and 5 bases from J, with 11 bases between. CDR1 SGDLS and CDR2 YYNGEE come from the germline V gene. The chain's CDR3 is CASSVGGRGYGYTF. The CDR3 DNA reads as TGTGCCAGCAGCGTAGGGGGCCGAGGATATGGCTACACCTTC.

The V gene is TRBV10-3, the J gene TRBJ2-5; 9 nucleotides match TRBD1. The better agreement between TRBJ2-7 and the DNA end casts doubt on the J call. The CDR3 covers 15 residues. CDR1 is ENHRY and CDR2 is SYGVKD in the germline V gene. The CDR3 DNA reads TGTGCCATCAGTGAGTCGAAGGACAGGGGCCACGAGCAGTACTTC. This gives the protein CAISESKDRGHEQYF.

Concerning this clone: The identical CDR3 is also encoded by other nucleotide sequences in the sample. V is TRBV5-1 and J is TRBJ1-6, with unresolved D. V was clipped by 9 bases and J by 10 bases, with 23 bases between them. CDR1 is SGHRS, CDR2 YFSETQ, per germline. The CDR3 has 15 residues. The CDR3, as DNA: TGCGCCACCCGCCCAAATGCGAGAACCCTATCACCCCTCCACTTT. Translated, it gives CATRPNARTLSPLHF.

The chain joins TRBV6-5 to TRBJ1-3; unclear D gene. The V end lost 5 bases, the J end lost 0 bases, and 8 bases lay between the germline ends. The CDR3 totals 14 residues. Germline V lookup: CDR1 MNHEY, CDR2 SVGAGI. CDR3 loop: CASSPRLSGNTIYF. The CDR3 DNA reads TGTGCCAGCAGTCCTAGACTCTCTGGAAACACCATATATTTT.

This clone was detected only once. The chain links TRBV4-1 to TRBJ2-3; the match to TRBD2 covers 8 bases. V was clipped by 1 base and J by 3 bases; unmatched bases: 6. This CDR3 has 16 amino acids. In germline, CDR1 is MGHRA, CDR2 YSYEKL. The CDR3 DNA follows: TGCGCCAGCAGCCAAGTAGCGGGGATGGGTACAGATACGCAGTATTTT. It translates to CASSQVAGMGTDTQYF.

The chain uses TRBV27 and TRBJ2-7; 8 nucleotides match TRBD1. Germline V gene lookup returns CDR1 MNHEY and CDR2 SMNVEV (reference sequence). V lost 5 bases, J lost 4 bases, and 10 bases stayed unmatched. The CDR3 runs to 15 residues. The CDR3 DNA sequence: TGTGCCAGCAGTGCCTCAGGGGGCGTTAGGTACGAGCAGTACTTC. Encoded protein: CASSASGGVRYEQYF.

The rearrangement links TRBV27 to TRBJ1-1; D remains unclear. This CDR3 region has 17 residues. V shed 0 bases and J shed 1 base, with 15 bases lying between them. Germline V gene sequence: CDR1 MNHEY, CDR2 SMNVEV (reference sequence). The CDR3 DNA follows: TGTGCCAGCAGTTTATCCTTATTGACTAAATCGAACACTGAAGCTTTCTTT. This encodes CASSLSLLTKSNTEAFF.

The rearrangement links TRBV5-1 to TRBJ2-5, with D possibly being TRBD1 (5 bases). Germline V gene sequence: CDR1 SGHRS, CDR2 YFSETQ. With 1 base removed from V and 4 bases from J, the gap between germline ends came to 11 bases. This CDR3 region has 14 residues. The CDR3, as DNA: TGCGCCAGCAGCTTGAACAGGCCAGGAGAGACCCAGTACTTC. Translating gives CASSLNRPGETQYF. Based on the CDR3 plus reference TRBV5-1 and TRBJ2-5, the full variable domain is KAGVTQTPRYLIKTRGQQVTLSCSPISGHRSVSWYQQTPGQGLQFLFEYFSETQRNKGNFPGRFSGRQFSNSRSEMNVSTLELGDSALYLCASSLNRPGETQYFGPGTRLLVL.

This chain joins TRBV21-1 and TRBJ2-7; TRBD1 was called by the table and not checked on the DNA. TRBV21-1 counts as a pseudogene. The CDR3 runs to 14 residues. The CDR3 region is CASSMQEQGYEQYF. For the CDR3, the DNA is TGTGCCAGCAGCATGCAGGAACAGGGCTACGAGCAGTACTTC.

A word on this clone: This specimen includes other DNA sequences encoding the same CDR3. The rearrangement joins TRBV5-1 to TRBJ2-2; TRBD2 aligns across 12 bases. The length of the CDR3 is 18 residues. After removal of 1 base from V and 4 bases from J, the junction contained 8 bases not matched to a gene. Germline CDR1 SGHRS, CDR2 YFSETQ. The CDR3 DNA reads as TGCGCCAGCAGCTTGCGGCTAGCGGGGGGGCCGGGCACCGGGGAGCTGTTTTTT. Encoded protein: CASSLRLAGGPGTGELFF.

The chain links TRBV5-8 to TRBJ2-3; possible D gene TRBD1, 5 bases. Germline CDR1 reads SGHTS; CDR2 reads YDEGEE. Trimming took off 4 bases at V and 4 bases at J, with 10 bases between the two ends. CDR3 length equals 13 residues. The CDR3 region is CASSETGPDTQYF. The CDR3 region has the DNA TGTGCCAGCAGCGAAACAGGTCCAGATACGCAGTATTTT.

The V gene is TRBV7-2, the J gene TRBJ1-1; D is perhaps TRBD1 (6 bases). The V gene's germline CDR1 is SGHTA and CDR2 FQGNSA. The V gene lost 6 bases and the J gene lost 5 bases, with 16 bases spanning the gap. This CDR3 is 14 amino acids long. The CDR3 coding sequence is TGTGCCAGCAGTTCTCAGGGGTCGGTTACTGAAGCTTTCTTT. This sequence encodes CASSSQGSVTEAFF. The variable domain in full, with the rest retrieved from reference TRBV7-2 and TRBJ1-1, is GAGVSQSPSNKVTEKGKDVELRCDPISGHTALYWYRQSLGQGLEFLIYFQGNSAPDKSGLPSDRFSAERTGGSVSTLTIQRTQQEDSAVYLCASSSQGSVTEAFFGQGTRLTVV.

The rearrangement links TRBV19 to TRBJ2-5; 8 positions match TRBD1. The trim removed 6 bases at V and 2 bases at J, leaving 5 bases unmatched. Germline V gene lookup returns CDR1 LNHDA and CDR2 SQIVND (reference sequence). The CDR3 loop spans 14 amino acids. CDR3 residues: CASRDRVGQETQYF. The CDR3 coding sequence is TGTGCCAGTAGGGACAGGGTCGGACAAGAGACCCAGTACTTC.

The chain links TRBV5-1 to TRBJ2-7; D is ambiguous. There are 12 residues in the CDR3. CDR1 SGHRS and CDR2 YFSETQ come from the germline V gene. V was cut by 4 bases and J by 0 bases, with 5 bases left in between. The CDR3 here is CASSASSYEQYF. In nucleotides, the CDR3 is TGCGCCAGCAGCGCGAGCTCCTACGAGCAGTACTTC.

The DNA of the CDR3 is TGTGCCAGCATCCGGACTAGCGTGGCAGATACGCAGTATTTT. Its translation: CASIRTSVADTQYF. This chain joins TRBV7-9 and TRBJ2-3; 9 nucleotides align to TRBD2. The CDR3 totals 14 residues. Germline CDR1 reads SEHNR; CDR2 reads FQNEAQ (reference sequence). V gave up 7 bases and J gave up 4 bases; unmatched junction bases: 6.